This entry features one T cell receptor (beta chain) sequence. Antigen unknown. The PCR used 60 Vbeta and 13 Jbeta primers. As processed by the authors: Approximately 11 million of the 80 million or so unique TCR beta chains counted in a later analysis were shared. Profiled with immunoSEQ multiplex PCR; TCRdb holds only in-frame clones, not every one. V, J and clone size are those of that table, while D and trimming were read from the DNA. This sample contains approximately 210,000 clones. V lost 6 bases to trimming and J lost 3 bases; unmatched junction nucleotides: 6. Per the germline V gene, CDR1 is SEHNR and CDR2 is FQNEAQ (reference sequence). The CDR3 consists of 15 residues. The source of the sample is a study of cytomegalovirus exposure and HLA in healthy donors. Broader study findings: A further, later analysis showed that HLA-associated TCR beta chains (compared with equally common others) were more clonally expanded.

Sequenced input: PBMCs. The chain carries TRBV7-9 and TRBJ2-1, with TRBD2 matching over 9 bases. The source of this sequence is a woman in her twenties or thirties in good health and CMV-seropositive. CDR3 sequence: CASSPRGGHYNEQFF. In DNA, the CDR3 is TGTGCCAGCAGTCCGCGGGGGGGCCACTACAATGAGCAGTTCTTC.